A single sample gave rise to the 5 T cell receptor beta chains below, sequenced in a study of T cell repertoires in cytomegalovirus infection (dated by TCRdb to the late 2010s). Their recognized antigens are unknown. The treatment or condition tag for this specimen amounts to: in vitro stimulation with specific CMV peptide epitopes to enrich CMV-specific T cells. The sample was run on an Illumina HiSeq 1500. The raw public reads went through TCRdb reprocessing: fastp at Q25, MiXCR clone calling, in-frame beta chains kept. Rows are unified per CDR3 protein, each entry keeping the most common DNA and genes. This sample holds under 150,000 distinct CDR3 sequences; more than 30% were observed only once. Together, the top ten hold around two fifths of the sample. The sequences come from CD8+ T cells from cultured PBMCs, collected from culture after CMV antigen stimulation. These receptors were obtained from a human donor in good health (CMV status not recorded). Some clones in this sample may be carry-over from other donors' samples.

This clonotype was detected many times. V gene TRBV11-2 combines with J gene TRBJ2-7; 7 bases match TRBD2. This CDR3 region has 16 residues. Germline V lookup: CDR1 SGHAT, CDR2 FQNNGV. V dropped 4 bases and J dropped 1; count of bases not matched to a gene: 10. CDR3 sequence reads: CASSWGGGWGSYEQYF. In nucleotides, the CDR3 is TGTGCCAGCAGCTGGGGGGGAGGCTGGGGATCCTACGAGCAGTACTTC.

This rearrangement joins TRBV27 to TRBJ2-3; 7 nucleotides match TRBD2. This CDR3 is built from 12 residues. Trimming cost V 8 bases and J 10 bases; bases outside gene matches: 9. The V gene's germline CDR1 is MNHEY and CDR2 SMNVEV (reference sequence). Written as DNA, the CDR3 is TGTGCCAGCGGCCCAACTCGGGGGGCGCAGTATTTT. Amino acid sequence: CASGPTRGAQYF.

This sequence joins TRBV6-2 or TRBV6-3 and TRBJ2-1, with D perhaps matching TRBD2 (5 bases). CDR3 length: 14 residues. The germline gives CDR1 MNHEY, CDR2 SVGEGT. The germline V and J ends were trimmed by 2 bases and 3 bases, with 8 bases remaining between them. Here the CDR3 reads CASSYPGYYNEQFF. The DNA for the CDR3 is TGTGCCAGCAGTTACCCGGGGTACTACAATGAGCAGTTCTTC.

The gene calls are TRBV12-5 and TRBJ1-4; 7 nucleotides line up with TRBD1. The CDR3 is 15 residues long. Germline assignment: CDR1 LGHNT and CDR2 FRNRAP. V was clipped by 4 bases and J by 4 bases; unmatched bases: 6. CDR3 nucleotide sequence: TGTGCTAGTGGTTGGTCGGGACAGTTTAATGAAAAACTGTTTTTT. It encodes CASGWSGQFNEKLFF.

This clonotype was seen a few times. CDR3 bases: TGTGCCAGCAGTGAAGGAGCCGACGGGTCTGAAAAACTGTTTTTT. This gives the protein CASSEGADGSEKLFF. The V call is TRBV6-1, the J call TRBJ1-4; D unclear. Germline-derived CDR1 and CDR2 are MNHNS and SASEGT. This CDR3 spans 15 amino acids. Between the trimmed V and J ends, which lost 1 base and 7 bases, there was a span of 13 bases.